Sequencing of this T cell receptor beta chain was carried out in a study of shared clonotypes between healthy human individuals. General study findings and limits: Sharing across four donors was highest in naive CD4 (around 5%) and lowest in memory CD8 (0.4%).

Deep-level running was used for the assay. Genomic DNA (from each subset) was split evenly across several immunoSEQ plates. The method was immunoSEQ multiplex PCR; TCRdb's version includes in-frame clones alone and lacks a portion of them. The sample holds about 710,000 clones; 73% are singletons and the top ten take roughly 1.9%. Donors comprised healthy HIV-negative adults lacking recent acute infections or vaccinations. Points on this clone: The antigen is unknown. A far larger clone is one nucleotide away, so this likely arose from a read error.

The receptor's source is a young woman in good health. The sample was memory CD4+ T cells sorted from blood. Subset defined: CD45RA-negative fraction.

CDR3 nucleotides: TGTGTCAGCAGCCAACAGGGGGACACTGAAGCTTTCTTT. Translated, it gives CVSSQQGDTEAFF. The V gene is TRBV14, the J gene TRBJ1-1, with TRBD1 identical over 8 bases. Germline V gene sequence: CDR1 SGHDN, CDR2 FVKESK. This CDR3 has 13 amino acids.